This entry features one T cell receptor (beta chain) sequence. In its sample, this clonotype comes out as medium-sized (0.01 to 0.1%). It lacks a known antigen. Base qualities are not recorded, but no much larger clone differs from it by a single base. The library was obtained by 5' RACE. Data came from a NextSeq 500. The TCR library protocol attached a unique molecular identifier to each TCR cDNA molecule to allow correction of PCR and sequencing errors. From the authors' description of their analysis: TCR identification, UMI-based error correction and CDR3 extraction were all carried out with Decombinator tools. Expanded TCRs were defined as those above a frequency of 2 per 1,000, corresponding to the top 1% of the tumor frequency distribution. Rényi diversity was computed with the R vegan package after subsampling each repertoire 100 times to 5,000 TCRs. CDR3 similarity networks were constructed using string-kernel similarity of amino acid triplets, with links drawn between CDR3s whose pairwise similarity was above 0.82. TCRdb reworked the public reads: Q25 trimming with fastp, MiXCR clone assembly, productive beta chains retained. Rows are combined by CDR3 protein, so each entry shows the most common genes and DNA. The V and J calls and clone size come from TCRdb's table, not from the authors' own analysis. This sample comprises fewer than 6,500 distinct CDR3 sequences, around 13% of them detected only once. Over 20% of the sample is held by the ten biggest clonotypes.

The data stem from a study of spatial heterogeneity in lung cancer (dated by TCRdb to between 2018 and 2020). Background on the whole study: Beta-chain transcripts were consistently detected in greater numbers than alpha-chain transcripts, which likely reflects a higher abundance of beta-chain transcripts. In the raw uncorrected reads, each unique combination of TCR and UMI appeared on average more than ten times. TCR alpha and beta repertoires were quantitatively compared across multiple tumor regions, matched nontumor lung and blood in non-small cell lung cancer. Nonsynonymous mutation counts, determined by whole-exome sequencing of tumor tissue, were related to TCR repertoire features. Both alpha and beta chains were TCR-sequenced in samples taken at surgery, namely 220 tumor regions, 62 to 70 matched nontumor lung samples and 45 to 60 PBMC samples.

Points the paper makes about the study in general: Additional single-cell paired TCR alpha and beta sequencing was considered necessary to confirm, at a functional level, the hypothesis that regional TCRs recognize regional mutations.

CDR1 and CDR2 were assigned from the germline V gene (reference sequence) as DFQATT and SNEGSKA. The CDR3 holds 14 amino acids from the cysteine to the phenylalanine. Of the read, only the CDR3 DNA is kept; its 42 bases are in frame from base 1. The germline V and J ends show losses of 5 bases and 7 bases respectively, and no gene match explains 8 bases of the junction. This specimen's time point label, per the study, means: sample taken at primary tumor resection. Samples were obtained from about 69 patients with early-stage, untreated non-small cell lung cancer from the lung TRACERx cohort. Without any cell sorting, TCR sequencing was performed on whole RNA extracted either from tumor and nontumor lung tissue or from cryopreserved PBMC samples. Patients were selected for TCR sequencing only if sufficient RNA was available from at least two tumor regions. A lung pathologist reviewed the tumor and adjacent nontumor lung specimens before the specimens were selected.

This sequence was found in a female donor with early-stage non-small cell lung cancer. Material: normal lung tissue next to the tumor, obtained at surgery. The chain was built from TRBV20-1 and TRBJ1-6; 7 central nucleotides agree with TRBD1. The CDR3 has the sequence CSAQLQGSNSPLHF. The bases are TGCAGTGCTCAATTACAGGGGTCGAATTCACCCCTCCACTTT.